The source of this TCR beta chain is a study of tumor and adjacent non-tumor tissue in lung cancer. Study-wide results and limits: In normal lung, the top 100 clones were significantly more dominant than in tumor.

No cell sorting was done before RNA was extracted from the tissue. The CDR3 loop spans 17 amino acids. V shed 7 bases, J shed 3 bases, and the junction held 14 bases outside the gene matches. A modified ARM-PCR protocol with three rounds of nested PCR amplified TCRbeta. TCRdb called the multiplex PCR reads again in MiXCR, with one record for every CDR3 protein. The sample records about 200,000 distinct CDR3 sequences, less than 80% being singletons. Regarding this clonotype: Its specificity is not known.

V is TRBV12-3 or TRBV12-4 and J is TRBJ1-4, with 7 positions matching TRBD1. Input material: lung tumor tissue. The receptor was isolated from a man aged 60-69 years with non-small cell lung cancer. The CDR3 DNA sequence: TGTGCCAGCACTCTACAACCAGGGGGTTCGTCTAATGAAAAACTGTTTTTT. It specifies CASTLQPGGSSNEKLFF.